This entry features one TCR beta chain sequence. These data come from a study of tumor-infiltrating lymphocytes in oesophageal squamous cell carcinoma. TCRdb re-called the PCR reads with MiXCR, one entry per CDR3 protein. The sample records 15,000 to 20,000 distinct CDR3 sequences, 35% to 45% being singletons. Germline V gene lookup returns CDR1 DFQATT and CDR2 SNEGSKA (reference sequence). V lost 7 bases, J lost 3 bases, and 13 bases stayed unmatched. This CDR3 contains 15 residues. The source of this sequence is a male donor with esophageal squamous cell carcinoma. The chain combines TRBV20-1 with TRBJ2-3; 7 bases fit TRBD2. The sample taken for sequencing was normal esophageal tissue next to the tumor. The CDR3 nucleotides read TGCAGTGTACCCCGGGAGGCCAGGGCAACAGATACGCAGTATTTT. It is translated as CSVPREARATDTQYF.